The source of this TCR beta chain is a study of OX40 agonist ivuxolimab in advanced cancers. At the level of the study: Patients got intravenous ivuxolimab at 0.01 to 10 mg/kg every 2 weeks. Partial responses were achieved by three patients, one with hepatocellular carcinoma and two with cutaneous melanoma.

General study points: Both blood CD4+ and CD8+ T cells showed clonal growth by week 6 at 0.1 to 3.0 mg/kg. Among the least clonally expanded were partial responders at 0.1-3.0 mg/kg.

This CDR3 has 15 amino acids. Germline V gene lookup returns CDR1 SGHTA and CDR2 FQGTGA. Unmatched junction bases numbered 9, after V lost 5 bases and J lost 4 bases. With respect to this clone: What it recognizes is unknown.

Sequenced by immunoSEQ multiplex PCR; TCRdb stores in-frame clones only, minus some. The sample has about 76,000 clones; 80% to 90% are singletons. This sequence originates from an adult with an advanced solid tumor such as melanoma, head and neck, liver or kidney cancer. The source was CD4+ or CD8+ T cells sorted from blood, collected in a trial of the OX40 agonist ivuxolimab. The V and J genes are TRBV7-3 and TRBJ2-5; 8 bases map to TRBD2. The CDR3, as DNA: TGTGCCAGCAGCCAGGCGGGGGGACGAGGAGAGACCCAGTACTTC. Its translation: CASSQAGGRGETQYF.